These 4 T cell receptor beta chains share one sample of origin, sequenced in a study of cytomegalovirus exposure and HLA in healthy donors. Data came from immunoSEQ multiplex PCR; TCRdb stores just in-frame clones and leaves some out. Of some 160,000 clones in the sample, around 89% are singletons; the top ten hold about 2.7%. What was sequenced was PBMCs. The receptors come from a man younger than 30 in good health and CMV-seronegative.

The V call is TRBV28, the J call TRBJ2-5; D unclear. V was clipped by 6 bases and J by 5 bases, with 10 bases between them. Germline values: CDR1 MDHEN, CDR2 SYDVKM. This CDR3 region has 12 residues. CDR3 bases: TGTGCCAGCAGACTCCCCCCCGAGACCCAGTACTTC. Amino acid sequence: CASRLPPETQYF.

The chain is built from TRBV5-1 and TRBJ2-1; weak D call: TRBD1 (5 bases). Trimming pared 0 bases from V and 9 bases from J, leaving 16 bases between. This CDR3 is built from 15 residues. Per the germline V gene, CDR1 is SGHRS and CDR2 is YFSETQ. CDR3 sequence: CASSLGVGALGEQFF. CDR3 nucleotide sequence: TGCGCCAGCAGCTTGGGGGTAGGGGCTTTAGGTGAGCAGTTCTTC. The variable domain in full, completed from reference TRBV5-1 and TRBJ2-1, reads KAGVTQTPRYLIKTRGQQVTLSCSPISGHRSVSWYQQTPGQGLQFLFEYFSETQRNKGNFPGRFSGRQFSNSRSEMNVSTLELGDSALYLCASSLGVGALGEQFFGPGTRLTVL.

The chain couples TRBV19 to TRBJ1-1; D is perhaps TRBD1 (6 bases). Trimming cost V 6 bases and J 7 bases, with 24 bases left between them. The V gene's germline CDR1 is LNHDA and CDR2 SQIVND (reference sequence). This CDR3 region has 16 residues. As DNA, the CDR3 is TGTGCCAGTAGAAGCTATTCACAGGGTTTAGGCAATGAAGCTTTCTTT. Protein: CASRSYSQGLGNEAFF.

The chain has TRBV9 and TRBJ2-7, with TRBD2 matching over 9 bases. The V segment lost 0 bases and the J segment 2 bases; nucleotides outside the gene matches: 0. Germline V lookup: CDR1 SGDLS, CDR2 YYNGEE. CDR3 length: 14 amino acids. The chain's CDR3 is CASSVGLAAYEQYF. CDR3 nucleotide sequence: TGTGCCAGCAGCGTAGGACTAGCGGCCTACGAGCAGTACTTC.